This T cell receptor beta chain was observed in a study of identical twins. Notes on the study in general: Low generation-probability sequences were in excess among twin-shared out-of-frame alpha sequences.

V gave up 3 bases and J gave up 2 bases; unmatched junction bases: 7. Germline V gene sequence: CDR1 SGHRS, CDR2 YFSETQ. This CDR3 contains 16 residues. Via MiXCR, TCRdb re-called the 5' RACE reads, giving one row per CDR3 protein. The sample holds more than 1.5 million distinct CDR3 sequences, less than 40% seen once. Every sampled donor was Caucasian and healthy. On this clonotype itself: The target antigen is unknown.

This chain links TRBV5-1 with TRBJ2-1, with TRBD2 matching over 8 bases. Sequencing input: cord blood. The clonotype comes from a newborn girl in good health. In nucleotides, the CDR3 is TGCGCCAGCAGCTCCCTCTCTAGCGGGCCCTACAATGAGCAGTTCTTC. Its protein product is CASSSLSSGPYNEQFF.